The clone carrying this T cell receptor beta chain occurred a few times. The antigen is undetermined. The source of the sample is a study of beta chain features in type 1 diabetes. Study information: Patients and healthy donors were similar in age, gender and cell yields. In all, about 110 million sorted cells from all samples were analyzed. Study-level results: An over-representation of cells with high TCR expression could result from cDNA sequencing.

cDNA synthesis used the whole RNA isolate, giving expressed TCRB sequences. Generated by immunoSEQ multiplex PCR, the TCRdb table keeps only in-frame clones and is missing some. Of around 430,000 clones in the sample, approximately 30% were seen once. This CDR3 is 15 amino acids long. V lost 1 base, J lost 2 bases, and 1 base stayed unmatched. The germline V gene encodes CDR1 ENHRY and CDR2 SYGVKD. Sequencing was carried out using naive CD4+ T cells from blood. The sequence derives from a man younger than 30 in good health. The chain uses TRBV10-3 and TRBJ1-3; the match to TRBD1 covers 8 bases. This CDR3 reads CAISEWTGTGNTIYF. The CDR3 nucleotides read TGTGCCATCAGTGAGTGGACAGGGACTGGAAACACCATATATTTT.